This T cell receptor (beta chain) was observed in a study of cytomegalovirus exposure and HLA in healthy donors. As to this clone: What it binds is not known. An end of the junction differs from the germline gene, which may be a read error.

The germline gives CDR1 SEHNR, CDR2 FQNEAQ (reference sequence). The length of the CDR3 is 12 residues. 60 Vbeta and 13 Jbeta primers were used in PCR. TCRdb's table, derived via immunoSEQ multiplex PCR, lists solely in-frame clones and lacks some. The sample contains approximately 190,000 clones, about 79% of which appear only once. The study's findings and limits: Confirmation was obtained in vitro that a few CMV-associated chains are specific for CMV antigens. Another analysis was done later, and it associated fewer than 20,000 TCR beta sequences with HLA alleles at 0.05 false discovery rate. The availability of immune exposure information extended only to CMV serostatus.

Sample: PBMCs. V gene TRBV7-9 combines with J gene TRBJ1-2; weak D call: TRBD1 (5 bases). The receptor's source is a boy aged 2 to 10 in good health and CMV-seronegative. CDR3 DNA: TGTTCCAGCAGCCCAGGGTCCCGCGACTACACCTTC. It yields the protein CSSSPGSRDYTF.